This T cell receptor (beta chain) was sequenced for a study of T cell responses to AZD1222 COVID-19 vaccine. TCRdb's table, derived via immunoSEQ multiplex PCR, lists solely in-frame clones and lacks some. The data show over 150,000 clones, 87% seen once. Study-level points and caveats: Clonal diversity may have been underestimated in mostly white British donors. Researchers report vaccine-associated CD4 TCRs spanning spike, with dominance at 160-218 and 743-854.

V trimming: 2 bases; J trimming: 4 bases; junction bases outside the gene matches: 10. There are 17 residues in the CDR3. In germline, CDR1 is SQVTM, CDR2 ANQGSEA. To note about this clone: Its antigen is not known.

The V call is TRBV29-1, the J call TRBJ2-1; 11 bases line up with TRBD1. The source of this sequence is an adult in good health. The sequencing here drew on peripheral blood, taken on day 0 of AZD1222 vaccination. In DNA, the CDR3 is TGCAGCGTTGAATTAAGGGGAGGGACAGGGGGATACAATGAGCAGTTCTTC. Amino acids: CSVELRGGTGGYNEQFF.